This T cell receptor beta chain was identified in a study of blood T cells in healthy people across ages. Germline CDR1 reads ENHRY; CDR2 reads SYGVKD. The ends were cut back, 2 bases at V and 1 base at J, with 8 bases in the middle. The CDR3 has 14 residues. The sample holds many counts of this clonotype. Its cognate antigen is unknown. Regarding the study as a whole: Getting older went along with TCR beta diversity per million T cells dropping roughly linearly. Changes in expanded clonotypes were possibly confounded, as the CMV status of donors was unknown.

A second PCR of roughly 7 to 11 cycles used a sample-barcoded 5' primer and a J-beta primer mix. TCRdb analysed the 5' RACE reads with MiXCR anew, one entry per CDR3 protein. The sample carries 1.5 million to 2 million distinct CDR3 sequences, roughly a third recorded once. The TCR originated in a young woman in good health. The source material was blood. J is TRBJ2-5 and V is TRBV10-3, with a possible D match to TRBD1 (5 bases). The CDR3 sequence: CAISEDSAQETQYF. CDR3 nucleotides: TGTGCCATCAGTGAGGACAGCGCCCAAGAGACCCAGTACTTC.